These 21 T cell receptor beta chains share one sample of origin, sequenced in a study of Ad26.COV2.S vaccination and SARS-CoV-2 variants. The treatment is: some 19 received Ad26.COV2.S at low or high dose, single or two shots; several received placebo; per-sample allocation not given. The investigators took samples on day 63 after the first vaccine or placebo injection. Here immunoSEQ multiplex PCR was the method, and the copy in TCRdb shows in-frame clones only, minus some. Of 380,000 or so clones in the sample, under 90% were seen once. Sequencing used peripheral blood, obtained in a trial of Ad26.COV2.S vaccine versus placebo. These receptors originate from a person between 18 and 65 years old who received the Ad26.COV2.S COVID-19 vaccine or a placebo.

This chain connects TRBV5-1 to TRBJ1-4; D possibly corresponds to TRBD1 (5 bases). Per the germline V gene, CDR1 is SGHRS and CDR2 is YFSETQ. There are 14 residues in the CDR3. V shed 4 bases and J shed 8 bases, with 15 bases lying between them. In DNA form, the CDR3 reads TGCGCCAGCAGCACAGCCGGGACGATGGAAAAACTGTTTTTT. Its translation is CASSTAGTMEKLFF.

The chain couples TRBV6-5 to TRBJ1-1; D possibly corresponds to TRBD1 (5 bases). The CDR3 is 13 amino acids. Trimming stripped 6 bases from V and 4 bases from J, with 12 bases between. Looked up from germline, CDR1 is MNHEY and CDR2 is SVGAGI. The CDR3 loop is CASREGGGTEAFF. The CDR3 DNA is TGTGCCAGCAGAGAGGGTGGGGGCACTGAAGCTTTCTTT.

The chain combines TRBV13 with TRBJ2-7; no clear D gene. There are 12 residues in the CDR3. The V end lost 2 bases, the J end lost 6 bases, and 8 bases lay between the germline ends. CDR1 and CDR2 from the germline V gene are PRHDT and FYEKMQ (reference sequence). As DNA, the CDR3 is TGTGCCAGCAGCTTACAATCCACCGAGCAGTACTTC. This codes for CASSLQSTEQYF.

The genes are TRBV7-2 and TRBJ2-1; D unclear. CDR1 and CDR2 from the germline V gene are SGHTA and FQGNSA. The V end lost 3 bases, the J end lost 6 bases, and 9 bases lay between the germline ends. CDR3 size: 13 residues. CDR3 loop: CASSFAKGNEQFF. The CDR3 DNA is TGTGCCAGCAGCTTCGCCAAGGGCAATGAGCAGTTCTTC.

This chain joins TRBV4-2 and TRBJ1-2, with 8 bases identical to TRBD1. V gave up 4 bases and J gave up 2 bases; unmatched junction bases: 6. CDR3 length: 15 amino acids. Germline CDR1 reads LGHNA; CDR2 reads YNFKEQ. CDR3 amino acids: CASSPHRGTNYGYTF. In nucleotides, the CDR3 is TGTGCCAGCAGCCCCCACAGGGGGACAAACTATGGCTACACCTTC.

The chain is built from TRBV5-5 and TRBJ1-6; 11 bases fit TRBD1. The CDR3 consists of 17 residues. V lost 4 bases to trimming and J lost 6 bases; unmatched junction nucleotides: 9. Germline CDR1 SGHKS, CDR2 YYEKEE (reference sequence). The CDR3: CASSRIGQGARNSPLHF. The CDR3 nucleotides read TGTGCCAGCAGCCGAATAGGACAGGGGGCGCGTAATTCACCCCTCCACTTT.

The chain links TRBV6-5 to TRBJ1-5; no clear D. CDR3 length: 15 residues. Germline V gene lookup returns CDR1 MNHEY and CDR2 SVGAGI. The ends were cut back, 8 bases at V and 3 bases at J, with 17 bases in the middle. The CDR3 region has the DNA TGTGCCAGCCACCGGGAGGTGATAGTCAATCAGCCCCAGCATTTT. The encoded protein is CASHREVIVNQPQHF.

The rearrangement joins TRBV5-1 to TRBJ2-5, with 11 bases that match TRBD2. Germline V lookup: CDR1 SGHRS, CDR2 YFSETQ. This CDR3 has 16 residues. V shed 0 bases, J shed 5 bases, and the junction held 6 bases outside the gene matches. Here the CDR3 DNA reads TGCGCCAGCAGCTTGGCTAGCGGGGGGCTAGGTGAGACCCAGTACTTC. The encoded protein is CASSLASGGLGETQYF. The full variable domain, completed using reference TRBV5-1 and TRBJ2-5, is KAGVTQTPRYLIKTRGQQVTLSCSPISGHRSVSWYQQTPGQGLQFLFEYFSETQRNKGNFPGRFSGRQFSNSRSEMNVSTLELGDSALYLCASSLASGGLGETQYFGPGTRLLVL.

The chain links TRBV3-1 (or the pseudogene TRBV3-2) to TRBJ2-7; tentative D call: TRBD2 (6 bases). Looked up from germline, CDR1 is LGHDT and CDR2 is YNNKEL (reference sequence). The CDR3 length is 13 residues. Trimming removed 5 bases from V and 7 bases from J, with 15 bases in between. CDR3 region: CASSYTGTYEQYF. The CDR3 bases are TGTGCCAGCAGCTACACGGGGACTTATGAGCAGTACTTC.

The V and J genes are TRBV27 and TRBJ1-2, with D perhaps TRBD1 (6 bases). The V gene lost 7 bases and the J gene lost 4 bases, with 22 bases spanning the gap. The CDR3 covers 16 residues. Germline V gives CDR1 MNHEY, CDR2 SMNVEV (reference sequence). CDR3: CASTLSGASNPYGYTF. In DNA, the CDR3 is TGTGCCAGCACCTTATCGGGGGCCTCGAATCCCTATGGCTACACCTTC.

As for this clone: Germline and junction disagree at one end, which may indicate a read error. J is TRBJ1-1 and V is TRBV27; TRBD1 matches at 9 bases. Per the germline V gene, CDR1 is MNHEY and CDR2 is SMNVEV (reference sequence). This CDR3 comprises 18 residues. CDR3 residues: CASSSLLQGARVKTEAFF. The CDR3 DNA sequence: TGTGCCAGCAGTTCTCTTCTACAGGGGGCGCGAGTGAAAACTGAAGCTTTCTTT.

Remarks on this clone: Other DNA sequences within the sample encode an identical CDR3. The chain links TRBV5-1 to TRBJ1-1; D is perhaps TRBD1 (5 bases). CDR1 SGHRS and CDR2 YFSETQ come from the germline V gene. The CDR3 totals 15 residues. The ends were cut back, 0 bases at V and 1 base at J, with 10 bases in the middle. DNA for the CDR3: TGCGCCAGCAGCTTGGAGGGACCGGGGAACACTGAAGCTTTCTTT. This sequence encodes CASSLEGPGNTEAFF.

The V gene is TRBV27, the J gene TRBJ2-3; D gene unclear. Germline V gene sequence: CDR1 MNHEY, CDR2 SMNVEV (reference sequence). V dropped 2 bases and J dropped 5 bases, with 5 bases sitting between them. The CDR3 consists of 12 residues. This CDR3 reads CASSLKGDTQYF. The CDR3, as DNA: TGTGCCAGCAGTTTAAAAGGAGATACGCAGTATTTT.

V usage is TRBV7-9 and J usage is TRBJ2-7; no firm D call. The CDR3 consists of 14 residues. CDR1 is SEHNR and CDR2 is FQNEAQ in the germline V gene (reference sequence). Between the trimmed V and J ends, which lost 5 bases and 9 bases, there was a span of 20 bases. CDR3 sequence reads: CASSAGTVVGVQYF. DNA for the CDR3: TGTGCCAGCAGCGCCGGCACAGTGGTTGGAGTGCAGTACTTC.

The V gene is TRBV29-1, the J gene TRBJ1-1; tentatively, D is TRBD1 (5 bases). The length of the CDR3 is 11 residues. CDR1 is SQVTM and CDR2 is ANQGSEA in the germline V gene. Trimming shortened V by 6 bases and J by 1 base, and 6 bases separated the two germline ends. The CDR3 DNA sequence: TGCAGCGTCCAGGGGAACACTGAAGCTTTCTTT. This encodes CSVQGNTEAFF. Filled out from reference TRBV29-1 and TRBJ1-1, the complete variable domain reads SAVISQKPSRDICQRGTSLTIQCQVDSQVTMMFWYRQQPGQSLTLIATANQGSEATYESGFVIDKFPISRPNLTFSTLTVSNMSPEDSSIYLCSVQGNTEAFFGQGTRLTVV.

The chain has TRBV30 and TRBJ1-6; D unresolved. Germline CDR1 GTSNPN, CDR2 SVGIG (reference sequence). Trimming removed 0 bases from V and 12 bases from J, with 9 bases in between. The CDR3 has 12 residues. This CDR3 reads CAWSVPQEPLHF. The CDR3, as DNA: TGTGCCTGGAGTGTACCCCAGGAACCCCTCCACTTT.

This sequence joins TRBV27 and TRBJ2-7; D possibly matches TRBD1 or TRBD2 (5 bases each). Between the trimmed V and J ends, which lost 3 bases and 3 bases, there was a span of 9 bases. CDR3 length equals 13 residues. The V gene's germline CDR1 is MNHEY and CDR2 SMNVEV (reference sequence). CDR3 amino acids: CASSFGAFYEQYF. CDR3 nucleotide sequence: TGTGCCAGCAGTTTCGGGGCCTTCTACGAGCAGTACTTC.

The CDR3 sequence is CASSYSSRGNSPLHF. CDR3 sequence (DNA): TGTGCCAGCAGTTACTCTTCCAGGGGCAATTCACCCCTCCACTTT. The J gene is TRBJ1-6, the V gene TRBV6-5; TRBD1 is a possible D gene (6 bases). The germline V and J ends were trimmed by 0 bases and 7 bases, with 10 bases remaining between them. CDR1 is MNHEY, CDR2 SVGAGI, per germline. The CDR3 has 15 residues.

The chain recombines TRBV5-6 with TRBJ1-2; 7 bases fit TRBD1. CDR1 SGHDT and CDR2 YYEEEE come from the germline V gene. V was clipped by 7 bases and J by 2 bases; unmatched bases: 11. The CDR3 runs to 15 residues. CDR3 protein: CASGRQGAINYGYTF. Written as DNA, the CDR3 is TGTGCCAGCGGACGACAGGGAGCAATAAACTATGGCTACACCTTC.

This rearrangement joins TRBV19 to TRBJ1-1; 9 nucleotides line up with TRBD1. The CDR3 is made up of 14 amino acids. V shed 7 bases and J 1 base; nucleotides not matched to a gene: 4. Germline V gene data show CDR1 as LNHDA and CDR2 as SQIVND (reference sequence). CDR3 amino acids: CASTAGQGNTEAFF. The CDR3 DNA sequence: TGTGCCAGTACCGCGGGACAGGGGAACACTGAAGCTTTCTTT.

The V call is TRBV7-6, the J call TRBJ1-1, with D unresolved. The CDR3 loop spans 13 amino acids. Trimming took off 0 bases at V and 2 bases at J, with 4 bases between the two ends. The germline V gene has CDR1 SGHVS and CDR2 FNYEAQ. DNA for the CDR3: TGTGCCAGCAGCTTAGCGGCAAACACTGAAGCTTTCTTT. This encodes CASSLAANTEAFF.